Following are 5 T cell receptor beta chains from one sample sequenced in a study of T cells expressing NK-cell markers. TCRdb reworked the 5' RACE reads into one entry per CDR3 protein, no DNA. Its clone listing holds 500,000 to 700,000 distinct CDR3 sequences. Sequencing was performed on blood T cells: a sorted CD56 or NKG2C T cell subset, CD4+ or CD8+ T cells, or bulk PBMC T cells (not recorded which). These TCRs come from a man between 18 and 35 years old in good health.

The chain recombines TRBV30 with TRBJ2-1; TCRdb names TRBD2, which stays unverified in the absence of DNA. The CDR3 extends over 15 amino acids. The germline V gene encodes CDR1 GTSNPN and CDR2 SVGIG (reference sequence). CDR3 sequence: CVVTVGLARESEQFF.

This chain links TRBV27 with TRBJ1-5. This CDR3 comprises 13 residues. Germline lookup yields CDR1 MNHEY and CDR2 SMNVEV (reference sequence). CDR3: CASSDREYQPQHF.

The chain employs TRBV5-5 and TRBJ2-1; lacking DNA, the TRBD2 call made by TCRdb goes unchecked. CDR1 SGHKS and CDR2 YYEKEE come from the germline V gene (reference sequence). The CDR3 is 13 residues long. The CDR3 region is CASSLERGNEQFF. Combining the CDR3 with reference TRBV5-5 and TRBJ2-1 gives the whole variable domain DAGVTQSPTHLIKTRGQQVTLRCSPISGHKSVSWYQQVLGQGPQFIFQYYEKEERGRGNFPDRFSARQFPNYSSELNVNALLLGDSALYLCASSLERGNEQFFGPGTRLTVL.

This chain joins TRBV5-1 and TRBJ2-7. Germline assignment: CDR1 SGHRS and CDR2 YFSETQ. The CDR3 spans 11 residues. Here the CDR3 reads CASSVDYEQYF.

The rearrangement joins TRBV28 to TRBJ1-6. Per the germline V gene, CDR1 is MDHEN and CDR2 is SYDVKM. The CDR3 length is 12 residues. The CDR3 region is CASRDLNSPLHF.